The rows below give T cell receptor beta chains drawn from one sample of a study of STAT5B mutations in CD4+ large granular lymphocyte leukemia. Produced via immunoSEQ multiplex PCR; TCRdb's table is partial and in-frame only. The repertoire holds thousands of clones, with approximately 74% as singletons. The sequenced sample consisted of PBMCs. The receptors here all came from an older woman with CD4+ T-cell large granular lymphocyte leukemia. The CDR3 runs from the conserved cysteine through the conserved F or W.

j_call: TRBJ2-5; v_call: TRBV10-3; cdr3_aa: CATGQGKETQYF
j_call: TRBJ1-2; v_call: TRBV28; cdr3_aa: CASGTGLGDGYTF
j_call: TRBJ1-4; v_call: TRBV5-8; cdr3_aa: CASFRTGAAEKLFF
j_call: TRBJ2-1; v_call: TRBV19; cdr3_aa: CASAMTLPYNEQFF
j_call: TRBJ2-2; v_call: TRBV7-2; cdr3_aa: CASSLRRFGELFF
j_call: TRBJ2-7; v_call: TRBV11-2; cdr3_aa: CASSLFPTSGSYEQYF
j_call: TRBJ1-5; v_call: TRBV18; cdr3_aa: CASSRDRGSYSNQPQHF
j_call: TRBJ2-5; v_call: TRBV2; cdr3_aa: CASSFDLQETQYF
j_call: TRBJ2-7; v_call: TRBV15; cdr3_aa: CATSRDLLLAGVYEQYF
j_call: TRBJ1-1; v_call: TRBV19; cdr3_aa: CASSISAGEAFF
j_call: TRBJ1-1; v_call: TRBV6-5; cdr3_aa: CATSGRNTEAFF
j_call: TRBJ1-2; v_call: TRBV28; cdr3_aa: CASSLAGGYGYTF
j_call: TRBJ2-2; v_call: TRBV5-4; cdr3_aa: CASSFDRIGELFF
j_call: TRBJ1-1; v_call: TRBV7-2; cdr3_aa: CASSLRRVGAENTEAFF
j_call: TRBJ1-1; v_call: TRBV28; cdr3_aa: CASSLYGLLAPEAFF
j_call: TRBJ1-2; v_call: TRBV19; cdr3_aa: CASSFLRTGVDGYTF
j_call: TRBJ2-1; v_call: TRBV2; cdr3_aa: CASSGTRAEQFF
j_call: TRBJ1-2; v_call: TRBV27; cdr3_aa: CASSYRDRSGYTF